The rows below give T cell receptor beta chains drawn from one sample of a study of shared clonotypes between healthy human individuals. The method was immunoSEQ multiplex PCR; TCRdb's version includes in-frame clones alone and lacks a portion of them. The sample includes roughly 1,800,000 clones, roughly 95% seen only once; the top ten take 1% to 1.5%. Sequencing used naive CD8+ T cells sorted from blood. These receptors came from a man younger than 35 in good health. Each CDR3 is given with its conserved first and last residue. The D gene is left open where the match is weak. Clone size is not always given. Where it is, it says once, few, many or a class for expanded clones.

V,size,J,length,D,DNA,CDR3
TRBV7-2,once,TRBJ2-7,12,-,TGTGCCAGCAGCGCTAGGCTCCACGAGCAGTACTTC,CASSARLHEQYF
TRBV2,-,TRBJ2-7,14,-,TGTGCCAGCAGTGAGGCAGGGCCAAGGAACGAGCAGTACTTC,CASSEAGPRNEQYF
TRBV7-9,-,TRBJ2-1,15,TRBD1,TGTGCCAGCAGCTTAGCAGGGGGCGCGCACAATGAGCAGTTCTTC,CASSLAGGAHNEQFF
TRBV4-1,-,TRBJ1-2,12,-,TGCGCCAGCAGCCAAGTTTCAGGGGGCTACACCTTC,CASSQVSGGYTF
TRBV6-6,-,TRBJ2-7,13,-,TGTGCCAGCAGTTACCCCGAGGAGGACGAGCAGTACTTC,CASSYPEEDEQYF
TRBV7-9,-,TRBJ2-1,15,-,TGTGCCAGCAGCCTAACGGTGGTGCTGGCTAATGAGCAGTTCTTC,CASSLTVVLANEQFF
TRBV28,few,TRBJ2-7,14,TRBD1,TGTGCCAGCACCGGGACAGGGGGCTCCTACGAGCAGTACTTC,CASTGTGGSYEQYF
TRBV2,-,TRBJ2-7,12,-,TGTGCCAGCAGTGAAGGAATATACGAGCAGTACTTC,CASSEGIYEQYF
TRBV19,-,TRBJ2-1,15,-,TGTGCCAGTAGTACCGGACCTATCTCCTACAATGAGCAGTTCTTC,CASSTGPISYNEQFF
TRBV29-1,-,TRBJ1-1,13,TRBD1,TGCAGCGTTGAGGGACAGTTGGGCACTGAAGCTTTCTTT,CSVEGQLGTEAFF
TRBV11-2,-,TRBJ2-7,16,TRBD1,TGTGCCAGCAGCTTATCTTCCGGGACAGGGACTCCCGAGCAGTACTTC,CASSLSSGTGTPEQYF